This entry concerns a single T cell receptor beta chain. Its antigen remains unknown. These data belong to a study of blood T cells in healthy people across ages. The authors ran a second PCR of 7 to 11 cycles using a sample-barcoded 5' primer and a J-beta primer mix. Every cDNA was tagged by a template-switch adaptor with 12 random nucleotides. A single record per CDR3 protein comes from TCRdb applying MiXCR to the 5' RACE reads. The table shows 1,500,000 or so distinct CDR3 sequences, with roughly 43% occurring only once. The CDR3 runs 16 residues. Broader study findings: Naive T cell percentage showed a strong correlation with the diversity of TCR beta. With age, beta diversity per million T cells declined roughly linearly, significantly by about 40. Donor CMV infection status was unknown, possibly confounding age-related changes in expanded clonotypes.

The sequence came from a woman aged 18-35 years in good health. This chain uses TRBV12-3 or TRBV12-4 with TRBJ2-1; D may match TRBD1 or TRBD2 (5 bases each). The J call is in doubt because the DNA end fits TRBJ2-7 better. The sequenced material came from blood. The CDR3 DNA reads TGTGCCAGCAGCTCACCGGGACGGAGCTCCTACAATGAGCAGTACTTC. It encodes CASSSPGRSSYNEQYF.